A selection of T cell receptor beta chains follows, all from one sample in a study of cytotoxic CD8 clonotypes in ibrutinib-treated CLL. Sequencing was performed with immunoSEQ multiplex PCR; in TCRdb, only in-frame clones are kept and a portion is missing. Here the sample spans 60,000 to 95,000 clones, 83% being singletons. The source was PBMCs, collected after 24 months of ibrutinib treatment. The receptor source for this set is a human donor with chronic lymphocytic leukemia. The conserved cysteine and the conserved F or W are not part of the CDR3 here.

CDR3: ASSLVLAGGGADTQY
V: TRBV5-1

CDR3: ASSNSLAGGNDNEQF
V: TRBV9

CDR3: ASSIDQLAGGLGEQY
V: TRBV19

CDR3: ASSIGLAGETQY
V: TRBV7-9

CDR3: AISEVAGGVFTYEQY
V: TRBV10-3

CDR3: AISDLAGGLAPETQY
V: TRBV10-3

CDR3: ASSAGTGAGVVAF
V: TRBV5-1

CDR3: ASSIQGLANYGYT
V: TRBV28

CDR3: SVSPLSGTYNEQF
V: TRBV29-1

CDR3: ASSPGRVTYEQY
V: TRBV6-5

CDR3: ASSLAPFGVEQY
V: TRBV7-2

CDR3: ASSPDTGSGETQY
V: TRBV4-3

CDR3: AIQGGIGEKLF
V: TRBV10-3

CDR3: ASSATGTGYEQY
V: TRBV6-1

CDR3: ASSFIATVSNQPQH
V: TRBV28

CDR3: ASSLSGLAGGETQY
V: TRBV27

CDR3: ASSYRASGRSDGELF
V: TRBV7-2

CDR3: ASSRDSSNQPQH
V: TRBV9

CDR3: ASSQGTGGAYEQY
V: TRBV9

CDR3: ASSQGSLNQPQH
V: TRBV28

CDR3: ASSPGERGETQY
V: TRBV7-6

CDR3: ASSRDRNQPQH
V: TRBV19

CDR3: ASSLSPGREQY
V: TRBV5-5

CDR3: ASSLEGRAGNTGELF
V: TRBV7-3

CDR3: ASYSQGATGELF
V: TRBV19

CDR3: ASSSPSYEQY
V: TRBV7-2

CDR3: ASSRTGSHGELF
V: TRBV7-9

CDR3: ASTYRQGTGELF
V: TRBV6-5

CDR3: ASSRTSGRPNEQF
V: TRBV7-2

CDR3: ASSLDHGVSGKGVEQY
V: TRBV7-9

CDR3: ASSNGDRGSYEQY
V: TRBV7-9

CDR3: ASRTPGTPEQF
V: TRBV25-1

CDR3: ASSLHLAAETQY
V: TRBV28

CDR3: ASSDRGANTDTQY
V: TRBV10-1

CDR3: ASSMATGELF
V: TRBV19

CDR3: ASSKEHHTGELF
V: TRBV6-4

CDR3: ASTPLPDSYEQY
V: TRBV5-6

CDR3: ASRSRTGVEKLF
V: TRBV28

CDR3: ASSQRTGELF
V: TRBV10-2

CDR3: ASSPIAGVRSGTDTQY
V: TRBV14

CDR3: ASTSGTGNNEQF
V: TRBV27

CDR3: ASRGQVA
V: TRBV21-1

CDR3: ASSEQGLSDTQY
V: TRBV6-4

CDR3: ASSLRGREKLF
V: TRBV7-6

CDR3: ATKGTDNTGELF
V: TRBV10-3

CDR3: ASSPLTPVWATNEKLF
V: TRBV28

CDR3: ASSTSGTGFNYGYT
V: TRBV18